These T cell receptor beta chains were read from a single sample in a study of T cells expressing NK-cell markers. No DNA is given; TCRdb re-called the 5' RACE reads and lists each CDR3 protein once. The sample includes about 460,000 distinct CDR3 sequences. Sequenced input: blood T cells: a sorted CD56 or NKG2C T cell subset, CD4+ or CD8+ T cells, or bulk PBMC T cells (not recorded which). All receptors derive from a woman in her forties or fifties in good health. Each CDR3 is given with its conserved first and last residue. The order of the fields is J gene, V gene, CDR3 protein.

j_call: TRBJ2-1
v_call: TRBV29-1
cdr3_aa: CSVGTIAEQFF

j_call: TRBJ2-1
v_call: TRBV6-1
cdr3_aa: CASRSISGSTYNEQFF

j_call: TRBJ1-2
v_call: TRBV6-5
cdr3_aa: CASSYSVRANYGYTF

j_call: TRBJ2-2
v_call: TRBV27
cdr3_aa: CASNPWDRKNTGELFF

j_call: TRBJ2-3
v_call: TRBV6-5
cdr3_aa: CASSYNADTQYF

j_call: TRBJ2-3
v_call: TRBV4-1
cdr3_aa: CASSQLGLAPDTQYF

j_call: TRBJ2-2
v_call: TRBV5-4
cdr3_aa: CASSPRISGNTGELFF

j_call: TRBJ2-1
v_call: TRBV9
cdr3_aa: CASSVVGPGGQFF

j_call: TRBJ2-3
v_call: TRBV10-3
cdr3_aa: CAITGREGSDTQYF

j_call: TRBJ2-3
v_call: TRBV20-1
cdr3_aa: CSARDPHFSRVDTQYF

j_call: TRBJ2-1
v_call: TRBV10-3
cdr3_aa: CAISEGGSKDEQFF

j_call: TRBJ1-2
v_call: TRBV14
cdr3_aa: CASSPPGQRYGYTF

j_call: TRBJ1-2
v_call: TRBV3-1
cdr3_aa: CASSQEGSARGYGYTF

j_call: TRBJ1-1
v_call: TRBV29-1
cdr3_aa: CSVAAQPDSEAFF

j_call: TRBJ1-6
v_call: TRBV7-2
cdr3_aa: CASSLRGGGVSPLHF

j_call: TRBJ1-1
v_call: TRBV12-3/TRBV12-4
cdr3_aa: CASSQGHSNTEAFF

j_call: TRBJ2-1
v_call: TRBV25-1
cdr3_aa: CASRRDSHNEQFF

j_call: TRBJ2-5
v_call: TRBV20-1
cdr3_aa: CSGTGTQETQYF

j_call: TRBJ1-4
v_call: TRBV4-1
cdr3_aa: CASSQGGAGGEKLFF